Below, 14 T cell receptor beta chains from the same sample are listed, as sequenced in a study of blood T cell repertoires in COVID-19. The protocol was immunoSEQ multiplex PCR, while the TCRdb copy is restricted to in-frame clones and leaves out a portion. Among about 120,000 clones listed, around 80% were seen once. Sequencing was done on a sample of peripheral blood. Receptors originate from a man aged 35 to 55 with active or convalescent COVID-19.

The chain joins TRBV7-2 to TRBJ2-3; 11 bases are shared with TRBD2. CDR3 size: 18 residues. Trimming cost V 3 bases and J 5 bases; bases outside gene matches: 13. Germline V gene lookup returns CDR1 SGHTA and CDR2 FQGNSA. CDR3 residues: CASSFEPTGTSGLDTQYF. DNA for the CDR3: TGTGCCAGCAGCTTCGAGCCTACCGGGACTAGCGGCTTAGATACGCAGTATTTT.

The CDR3 region has the DNA TGTGCCAGCAGCCCTAGACTTCTCAACACCGGGGAGCTGTTTTTT. The encoded protein is CASSPRLLNTGELFF. The chain is built from TRBV5-6 and TRBJ2-2; no clear D gene. Trimming removed 4 bases at V and 2 bases at J, with 12 bases between. CDR1 SGHDT and CDR2 YYEEEE come from the germline V gene. This CDR3 region has 15 residues. The full variable domain, with the rest looked up from reference TRBV5-6 and TRBJ2-2, is DAGVTQSPTHLIKTRGQQVTLRCSPKSGHDTVSWYQQALGQGPQFIFQYYEEEERQRGNFPDRFSGHQFPNYSSELNVNALLLGDSALYLCASSPRLLNTGELFFGEGSRLTVL.

The sample holds a few counts of this clone. The chain employs TRBV6-2 or TRBV6-3 and TRBJ1-2, with D possibly TRBD1 on 6 matching bases. This CDR3 contains 13 residues. Deletions cut 5 bases from V and 8 bases from J, with 15 bases between. From germline, CDR1 is MNHEY and CDR2 SVGEGT. CDR3 amino acids: CASSLDRSGGYTF. DNA for the CDR3: TGTGCCAGCAGTCTCGACAGGTCCGGGGGCTACACCTTC.

This clone was seen once. The gene calls are TRBV5-1 and TRBJ1-1; D may be TRBD1 (5 bases). This CDR3 spans 14 amino acids. Trimming removed 9 bases from V and 4 bases from J, with 19 bases in between. The germline V gene encodes CDR1 SGHRS and CDR2 YFSETQ. CDR3 protein: CATPREEGTTEAFF. The DNA of the CDR3 is TGCGCCACCCCCCGAGAGGAGGGGACCACTGAAGCTTTCTTT.

The chain recombines TRBV19 with TRBJ1-2; D remains unclear. There are 13 residues in the CDR3. Trimming shortened V by 6 bases and J by 6 bases, and 14 bases separated the two germline ends. Germline-derived CDR1 and CDR2 are LNHDA and SQIVND (reference sequence). The CDR3, as DNA: TGTGCCAGTAGCGGACTTCGAGTCCATGGCTACACCTTC. Its translation is CASSGLRVHGYTF.

J is TRBJ1-2 and V is TRBV6-4; no reliable D call. The V gene's germline CDR1 is MRHNA and CDR2 SNTAGT. Trimming took off 3 bases at V and 4 bases at J, with 12 bases between the two ends. The CDR3 has 14 residues. Here the CDR3 reads CASSESGVFYGYTF. CDR3 DNA sequence: TGTGCCAGCAGTGAATCCGGGGTTTTCTATGGCTACACCTTC.

J is TRBJ2-1 and V is TRBV29-1; 8 nucleotides agree with TRBD2. V was clipped by 4 bases and J by 2 bases; unmatched bases: 10. The CDR3 consists of 16 residues. The germline V gene encodes CDR1 SQVTM and CDR2 ANQGSEA. For the CDR3, the DNA is TGCAGCGTTGGAGTACGGCTAGCGGGCCCCTACAATGAGCAGTTCTTC. This codes for CSVGVRLAGPYNEQFF.

The chain links TRBV24-1 to TRBJ2-5; no firm D call. The CDR3 runs to 12 residues. Trimming shortened V by 3 bases and J by 9 bases, and 10 bases separated the two germline ends. Per the germline V gene, CDR1 is KGHDR and CDR2 is SFDVKD. The CDR3 DNA reads as TGTGCCACCAGTGATCTCCAGGAAGCCCAGTACTTC. Translated: CATSDLQEAQYF.

The chain joins TRBV19 to TRBJ1-5; 9 nucleotides align to TRBD1. The ends lost 5 bases at V and 4 bases at J; junction bases unmatched: 9. Germline-derived CDR1 and CDR2 are LNHDA and SQIVND (reference sequence). The CDR3 is made up of 16 amino acids. The CDR3 spells CASSADRGRGNQPQHF. DNA for the CDR3: TGTGCCAGTAGTGCAGACAGGGGGAGGGGGAATCAGCCCCAGCATTTT.

The chain has TRBV7-9 and TRBJ1-5; D might be TRBD1 (5 bases). V was cut by 3 bases and J by 2 bases, with 8 bases left in between. The germline V gene has CDR1 SEHNR and CDR2 FQNEAQ (reference sequence). The CDR3 covers 14 residues. CDR3 amino acids: CASSFQGGNQPQHF. Here the CDR3 DNA reads TGTGCCAGCAGCTTTCAGGGTGGCAATCAGCCCCAGCATTTT. Based on the CDR3 plus reference TRBV7-9 and TRBJ1-5, the full variable domain is DTGVSQNPRHKITKRGQNVTFRCDPISEHNRLYWYRQTLGQGPEFLTYFQNEAQLEKSRLLSDRFSAERPKGSFSTLEIQRTEQGDSAMYLCASSFQGGNQPQHFGDGTRLSIL.

The chain has TRBV4-2 and TRBJ1-2; 7 bases agree with TRBD1. There are 17 residues in the CDR3. After removal of 3 bases from V and 4 bases from J, the junction contained 14 bases not matched to a gene. Germline V gene data show CDR1 as LGHNA and CDR2 as YNFKEQ. The CDR3 protein is CASSQGDRNTPSYGYTF. The CDR3 DNA sequence: TGTGCCAGCAGCCAGGGGGACAGAAACACACCCAGCTATGGCTACACCTTC.

In regard to this clone: This sample also contains other DNA sequences that code for the same CDR3. J is TRBJ2-2 and V is TRBV9, with D uncertain. V shed 0 bases and J shed 0 bases, with 6 bases lying between them. CDR3 size: 15 residues. CDR1 and CDR2 from the germline V gene are SGDLS and YYNGEE. The CDR3 region has the DNA TGTGCCAGCAGCGTAGGGGCCGCGAACACCGGGGAGCTGTTTTTT. It translates to CASSVGAANTGELFF.

The table lists this clone with a few counts. The chain uses TRBV10-1 and TRBJ2-5; D may be TRBD1 (6 bases). This CDR3 is built from 16 residues. CDR1 and CDR2 from the germline V gene are WNHNN and SYGVQD (reference sequence). The germline V and J ends were trimmed by 2 bases and 7 bases, with 20 bases remaining between them. The CDR3 DNA follows: TGCGCCAGCAGTGAGCTCCGGGACATCCTTAGCGCGACCCAGTACTTC. Translation gives CASSELRDILSATQYF.

The chain is built from TRBV27 and TRBJ2-4; D is possibly TRBD2 (6 bases). V was shortened by 5 bases and J by 0 bases, with 20 bases between the two germline ends. CDR3 length: 18 residues. CDR1 and CDR2 from the germline V gene are MNHEY and SMNVEV (reference sequence). CDR3: CASSQKGSGSLAKNIQYF. The CDR3 nucleotides are TGTGCCAGCAGTCAAAAAGGGAGCGGGTCATTAGCCAAAAACATTCAGTACTTC.